These 11 T cell receptor beta chains originate from one sample sequenced in a study of cytomegalovirus exposure and HLA in healthy donors. PCR primers comprised 60 Vbeta and 13 Jbeta primers. Using immunoSEQ multiplex PCR, the repertoire was profiled, and TCRdb retains in-frame clones only, with some absent. The sample includes hundreds of thousands of clones, roughly 87% seen only once; the top ten take nearly 6%. The material sequenced was PBMCs. The receptors here all came from a man aged 35-49 years in good health and CMV-seropositive.

V gene TRBV29-1 combines with J gene TRBJ1-3; D possibly corresponds to TRBD1 (5 bases). CDR1 is SQVTM and CDR2 is ANQGSEA in the germline V gene. The CDR3 sequence is 17 residues long. The V end was cut by 1 base, the J end by 0 bases, with 16 bases between. CDR3 amino acids: CSVEGQPKKPSGNTIYF. The DNA for the CDR3 is TGCAGCGTTGAAGGACAGCCGAAGAAGCCCTCTGGAAACACCATATATTTT. Full variable domain (missing parts from reference TRBV29-1 and TRBJ1-3): SAVISQKPSRDICQRGTSLTIQCQVDSQVTMMFWYRQQPGQSLTLIATANQGSEATYESGFVIDKFPISRPNLTFSTLTVSNMSPEDSSIYLCSVEGQPKKPSGNTIYFGEGSWLTVV.

The rearrangement joins TRBV29-1 to TRBJ2-7; D gene ambiguous. Germline V lookup: CDR1 SQVTM, CDR2 ANQGSEA. The CDR3 is made up of 11 amino acids. V was trimmed by 4 bases and J by 5 bases, leaving 9 bases between them. CDR3: CSVVTHNEQYF. In nucleotides, the CDR3 is TGCAGCGTTGTTACTCATAACGAGCAGTACTTC.

This clone was seen once. The gene calls are TRBV6-1 and TRBJ1-5; 10 bases fit TRBD1. After removal of 6 bases from V and 6 bases from J, the junction contained 8 bases not matched to a gene. The CDR3 loop spans 15 amino acids. Germline V gene data show CDR1 as MNHNS and CDR2 as SASEGT. CDR3 sequence: CASRANDRGLQPQHF. The CDR3 DNA reads TGTGCCAGCAGGGCAAACGACAGGGGGCTTCAGCCCCAGCATTTT.

The J gene is TRBJ1-4, the V gene TRBV7-9; 11 positions match TRBD1. V lost 5 bases and J lost 7; bases outside the gene matches: 9. CDR1 and CDR2 from the germline V gene are SEHNR and FQNEAQ (reference sequence). This CDR3 comprises 16 residues. This CDR3 is CASSPSGTGGSEKLFF. For the CDR3, the DNA is TGTGCCAGCAGCCCGTCGGGGACAGGGGGAAGTGAAAAACTGTTTTTT.

CDR3 coding DNA: TGCGCCAGCAGCCAAACTCCGGGACAGGGGAACACTGAAGCTTTCTTT. This sequence encodes CASSQTPGQGNTEAFF. The chain links TRBV4-1 to TRBJ1-1; TRBD1 aligns across 9 bases. Germline V gene sequence: CDR1 MGHRA, CDR2 YSYEKL. V shed 2 bases and J 1 base; nucleotides not matched to a gene: 5. The CDR3 is made up of 16 amino acids.

V gene TRBV6-6 combines with J gene TRBJ1-5; D is possibly TRBD1 (6 bases). Germline CDR1 and CDR2: MNHNY and SVGAGI (reference sequence). This CDR3 is 15 amino acids long. V was pared by 6 bases and J by 5 bases, with 17 bases between. The CDR3 loop reads CASRTTGKGHQPQHF. CDR3 nucleotides: TGTGCCAGCAGGACAACAGGGAAGGGCCATCAGCCCCAGCATTTT.

The chain has TRBV13 and TRBJ1-2; possibly TRBD1 for D (6 bases). Germline CDR1 and CDR2: PRHDT and FYEKMQ (reference sequence). The CDR3 runs to 13 residues. Trimming stripped 5 bases from V and 6 bases from J, with 13 bases between. The CDR3 here is CASSHRAGDGYTF. As DNA, the CDR3 is TGTGCCAGCAGCCACAGGGCCGGGGATGGCTACACCTTC.

The J gene is TRBJ2-1, the V gene TRBV5-7, with 10 bases that match TRBD2. TRBV5-7 is sorted into the ORF group, with uncertain function. The V segment lost 3 bases and the J segment 3 bases; nucleotides outside the gene matches: 12. The CDR3 consists of 18 residues. CDR3 in DNA: TGTGCCAGCAGCTGGGGGACAGGCGAGCGGGAGGGCTACAATGAGCAGTTCTTC. Its translation is CASSWGTGEREGYNEQFF.

V is TRBV7-2 and J is TRBJ2-7; 10 positions match TRBD1. There are 14 residues in the CDR3. The germline CDR1 and CDR2 sequences are SGHTA and FQGNSA. V lost 5 bases and J lost 2; bases outside the gene matches: 3. CDR3 region: CASSHGTGAYEQYF. In DNA, the CDR3 is TGTGCCAGCAGCCACGGGACAGGGGCCTACGAGCAGTACTTC.

The chain carries TRBV27 and TRBJ2-5; TRBD2 might be the D (6 bases). Germline CDR1 is MNHEY and CDR2 is SMNVEV (reference sequence). V gave up 8 bases and J gave up 2 bases, with 18 bases separating them. This CDR3 comprises 15 residues. CDR3 amino acids: CASQRAGFRQETQYF. CDR3 coding DNA: TGTGCCAGCCAACGGGCGGGATTTAGACAAGAGACCCAGTACTTC.

Notes on this clone: A read error may account for a junction end that differs from germline. This sequence joins TRBV13 and TRBJ2-1; TRBD1 is a possible D gene (6 bases). Germline-derived CDR1 and CDR2 are PRHDT and FYEKMQ (reference sequence). The CDR3 spans 15 residues. CDR3 sequence reads: CASSPAGDRPRFLVF. In nucleotides, the CDR3 is TGTGCCAGCAGCCCAGCCGGAGACAGGCCCCGTTTTTTGGTCTTC.